This entry is about one TCR beta chain. Its antigen remains undetermined. Per-base qualities were not stored, and no clone one base away is much larger. Trimming removed 3 bases from V and 7 bases from J, leaving 15 bases between the germline ends. CDR3 length: 14 amino acids, cysteine to phenylalanine. Only the CDR3 region is kept as DNA, spanning 42 bases read in frame from base 1. The data stem from a study of early T cells in non-severe SARS-CoV-2 infection (dated by TCRdb to about 2021). With regard to the full study: Bulk RNA from unsorted whole blood was used for TCR sequencing, so alpha and beta chains could not be paired.

The library came from 5' RACE. Sequencer: NextSeq 500. In the TCR library protocol, unique molecular identifiers were attached to individual cDNA molecules to correct for PCR bias and sequencing error. Both TCR alpha and beta chains were sequenced, and tight co-correlation was observed between alpha and beta sequence abundances in each sample. In the original analysis: Decombinator V4 was used to annotate the V gene, J gene and CDR3 of the TCR sequences. TCRs were defined as expanded if a significant change between any two time points was detected under a Poisson model with p below 0.0001. Abundances of TCRs were expressed as counts per million after normalisation to the total number of TCRs sequenced in each sample. MAIT TCRs were defined by TRAV1-2 paired with TRAJ12, TRAJ20 or TRAJ33, and iNKT TCRs by TRAV10 paired with TRAJ18. A search of VDJdb, accessed on 1 November 2021, was run for TCRs annotated to CMV, EBV and SARS-CoV-2, with TCRs annotated for multiple antigens excluded. TCRdb reprocessing: public reads trimmed at Q25 with fastp, clones called with MiXCR, in-frame beta chains kept. Every entry covers one CDR3 protein and lists the most common genes and DNA from its rows. These V and J calls derive from TCRdb rather than the authors' analysis. Recorded for this sample are some 71,000 distinct CDR3 sequences; about 12% of them occurred a single time. 5% to 6.5% of the sample lies in the top ten.

What the work shows at the level of the full study, not this receptor alone: VDJdb matching was skewed toward anti-spike CD8 responses, so virus-specific expansions were likely underestimated and private and CD4 specificities were missed.

The study was a case-control design nested within a healthcare worker cohort in London, UK, with weekly nasopharyngeal swab PCR tests and blood sampling. Healthcare workers were recruited between 23 and 31 March 2020, during the week of the UK lockdown, and were followed weekly for up to roughly 15 weeks. The clonotype was recovered from an adult who was a healthcare worker with PCR-confirmed SARS-CoV-2 infection or an uninfected control (not recorded which). The sequencing sample was made of whole blood. Recombination joined TRBV12-3 or TRBV12-4 with TRBJ2-5; no D segment can be confidently identified. In nucleotides, the sequence is TGTGCCAGCAGTTTCCAAAGGTCGTATGGGACCCAGTACTTC. It codes for CASSFQRSYGTQYF.